Included here is one T cell receptor (beta chain) sequence, with context. As yet, its antigen is unknown. The source of the sample is a study of T cell responses to AZD1222 COVID-19 vaccine. About the study: Investigators merged groups given second doses at roughly 4 or roughly 12 weeks. The study's findings and limits: Donors in the cohort were predominantly white British and more often female, and clonal diversity was possibly underestimated. Two AZD1222 administrations were followed by greater Spike-specific TCR breadth and depth. The repertoires were collected only after the peak T cell response.

V gave up 4 bases and J gave up 4 bases; unmatched junction bases: 8. Germline CDR1 and CDR2: SGHNT and YYREEE (reference sequence). The CDR3 spans 15 residues. The repertoire was sequenced with immunoSEQ multiplex PCR; TCRdb's copy has only in-frame clones and lacks some. The sample holds 90,000 to 95,000 clones, about 88% seen once. The source is an adult in good health. The sequencing used peripheral blood, collected on day 0 of AZD1222 vaccination. The genes are TRBV5-4 and TRBJ1-2; 9 bases map to TRBD1. As DNA, the CDR3 is TGTGCCAGCAGCCCCGGGACAGGGTACGCCTATGGCTACACCTTC. Amino acids: CASSPGTGYAYGYTF.